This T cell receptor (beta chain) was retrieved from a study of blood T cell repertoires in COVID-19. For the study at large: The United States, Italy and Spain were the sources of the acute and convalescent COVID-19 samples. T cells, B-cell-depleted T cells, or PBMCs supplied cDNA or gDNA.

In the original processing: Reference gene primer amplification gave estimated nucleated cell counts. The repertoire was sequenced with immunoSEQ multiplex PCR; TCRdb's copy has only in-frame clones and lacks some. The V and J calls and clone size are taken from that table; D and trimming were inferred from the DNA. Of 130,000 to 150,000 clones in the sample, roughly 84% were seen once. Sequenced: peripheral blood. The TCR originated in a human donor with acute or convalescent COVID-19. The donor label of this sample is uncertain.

Here the CDR3 DNA reads TGTGCCAGTAGTTTGGGACAGGGGTACACTGAAGCTTTCTTT. The encoded protein is CASSLGQGYTEAFF. The J gene is TRBJ1-1, the V gene TRBV19; 10 nucleotides match TRBD1. The CDR3 is 14 amino acids. The J segment lost 3 bases and the V segment lost 5 bases, leaving 3 bases of the junction unmatched. In germline, CDR1 is LNHDA, CDR2 SQIVND (reference sequence). The complete variable domain, with remaining parts taken from reference TRBV19 and TRBJ1-1, reads DGGITQSPKYLFRKEGQNVTLSCEQNLNHDAMYWYRQDPGQGLRLIYYSQIVNDFQKGDIAEGYSVSREKKESFPLTVTSAQKNPTAFYLCASSLGQGYTEAFFGQGTRLTVV.